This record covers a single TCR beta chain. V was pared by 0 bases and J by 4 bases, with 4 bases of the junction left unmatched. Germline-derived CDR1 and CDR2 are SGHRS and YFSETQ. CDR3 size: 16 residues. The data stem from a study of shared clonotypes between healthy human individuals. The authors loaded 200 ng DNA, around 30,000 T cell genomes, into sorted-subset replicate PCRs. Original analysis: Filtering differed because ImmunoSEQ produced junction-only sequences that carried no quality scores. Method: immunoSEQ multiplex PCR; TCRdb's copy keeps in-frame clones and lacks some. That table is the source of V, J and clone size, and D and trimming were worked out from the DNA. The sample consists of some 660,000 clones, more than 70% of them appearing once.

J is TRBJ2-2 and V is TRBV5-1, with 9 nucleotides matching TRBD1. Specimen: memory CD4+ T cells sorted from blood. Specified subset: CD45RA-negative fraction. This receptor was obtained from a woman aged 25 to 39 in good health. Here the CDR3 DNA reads TGCGCCAGCAGCTTGGCCGGGACAGGGACCACCGGGGAGCTGTTTTTT. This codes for CASSLAGTGTTGELFF. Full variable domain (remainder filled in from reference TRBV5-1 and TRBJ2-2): KAGVTQTPRYLIKTRGQQVTLSCSPISGHRSVSWYQQTPGQGLQFLFEYFSETQRNKGNFPGRFSGRQFSNSRSEMNVSTLELGDSALYLCASSLAGTGTTGELFFGEGSRLTVL.